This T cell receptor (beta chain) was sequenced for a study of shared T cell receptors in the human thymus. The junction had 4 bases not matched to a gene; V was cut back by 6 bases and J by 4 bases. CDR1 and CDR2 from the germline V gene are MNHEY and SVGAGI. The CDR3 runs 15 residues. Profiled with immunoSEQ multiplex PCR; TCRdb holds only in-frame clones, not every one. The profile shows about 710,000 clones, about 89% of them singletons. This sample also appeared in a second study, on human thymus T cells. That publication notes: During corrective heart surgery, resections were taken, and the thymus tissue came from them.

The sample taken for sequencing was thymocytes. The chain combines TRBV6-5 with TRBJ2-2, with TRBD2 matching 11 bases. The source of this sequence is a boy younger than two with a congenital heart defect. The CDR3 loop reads CASSTGLAGTGELFF. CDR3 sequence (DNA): TGTGCCAGCAGCACCGGACTAGCGGGCACCGGGGAGCTGTTTTTT.